This T cell receptor beta chain appears in the sequencing data of a study of T cell responses to AZD1222 COVID-19 vaccine. Study-level results: Nearly half of spike-specific TCRs reportedly target unmutated variant regions. Donors in the cohort were predominantly white British and more often female, and clonal diversity was possibly underestimated.

V was shortened by 2 bases and J by 7 bases, with 9 bases between the two germline ends. Germline V lookup: CDR1 LGHDT, CDR2 YNNKEL (reference sequence). The CDR3 contains 14 residues. The table came from immunoSEQ multiplex PCR; TCRdb's copy has only in-frame clones and leaves some out. The sample has approximately 45,000 clones; about 87% are singletons. As concerns this clone: Its specificity is not known.

This chain uses TRBV3-1 (or the pseudogene TRBV3-2) with TRBJ1-6; D not certain. This receptor was identified in an adult who received the AZD1222 COVID-19 vaccine. The sequencing here drew on peripheral blood, taken 28 days after the second AZD1222 dose. Written as DNA, the CDR3 is TGTGCCAGCAGCCAAAGGGAAGGGAATTCACCCCTCCACTTT. It translates to CASSQREGNSPLHF.